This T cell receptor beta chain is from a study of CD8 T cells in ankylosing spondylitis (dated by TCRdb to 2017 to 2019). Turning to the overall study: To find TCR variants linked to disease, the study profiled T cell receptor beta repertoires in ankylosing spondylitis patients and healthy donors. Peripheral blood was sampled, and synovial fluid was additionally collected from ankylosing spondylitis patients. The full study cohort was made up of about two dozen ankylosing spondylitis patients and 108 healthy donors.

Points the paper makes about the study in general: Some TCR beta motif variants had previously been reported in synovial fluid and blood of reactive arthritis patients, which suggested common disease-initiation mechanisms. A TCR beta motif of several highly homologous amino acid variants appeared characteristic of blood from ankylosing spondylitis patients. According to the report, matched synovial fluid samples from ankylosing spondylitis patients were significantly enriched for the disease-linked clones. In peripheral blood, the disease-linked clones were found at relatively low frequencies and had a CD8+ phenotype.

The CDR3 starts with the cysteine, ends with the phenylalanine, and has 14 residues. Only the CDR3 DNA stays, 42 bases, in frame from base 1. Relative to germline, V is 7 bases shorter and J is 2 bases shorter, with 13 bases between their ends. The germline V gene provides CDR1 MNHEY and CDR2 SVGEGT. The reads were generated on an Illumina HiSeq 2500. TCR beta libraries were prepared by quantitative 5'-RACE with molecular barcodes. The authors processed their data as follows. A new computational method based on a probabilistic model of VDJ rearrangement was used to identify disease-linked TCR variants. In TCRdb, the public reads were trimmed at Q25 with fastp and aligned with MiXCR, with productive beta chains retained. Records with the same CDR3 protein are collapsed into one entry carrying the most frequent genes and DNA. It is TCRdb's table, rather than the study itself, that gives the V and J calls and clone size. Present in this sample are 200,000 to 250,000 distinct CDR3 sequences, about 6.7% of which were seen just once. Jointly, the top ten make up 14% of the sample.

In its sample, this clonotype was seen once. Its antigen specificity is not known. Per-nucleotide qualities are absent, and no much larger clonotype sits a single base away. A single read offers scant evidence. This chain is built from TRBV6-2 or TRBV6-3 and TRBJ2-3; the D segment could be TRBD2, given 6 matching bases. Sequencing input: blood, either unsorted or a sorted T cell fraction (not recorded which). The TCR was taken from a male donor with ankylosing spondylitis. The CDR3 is CASTTGLTTDTQYF. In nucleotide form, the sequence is TGTGCCAGCACCACGGGACTTACCACAGATACGCAGTATTTT.